This entry is about one T cell receptor beta chain. As yet, its antigen is unknown. Reverse transcribed after extraction, RNA yielded cDNA as the sequencing template. Clones were sequenced by immunoSEQ multiplex PCR, and TCRdb holds only the in-frame ones, with some missing. The sample lists about 180,000 clones, roughly 46% occurring once. This entry belongs to a study of CD8+ T cells in alopecia areata. As for the study in general: Patients in the study were on tofacitinib for 6 to 18 months, then off it for 6 months. By percentage of affected scalp area, the severity of treated patients was scored. Whole-study results and caveats: Sequence data from scalp samples additionally include resident alphabeta T cells of normal skin.

Treatment of the sample: oral pan-JAK inhibitor, 5-10 mg twice daily. Germline CDR1 is LGHNA and CDR2 is YSLEER. The CDR3 loop spans 13 amino acids. Trimming cost V 4 bases and J 2 bases, with 6 bases left between them. The chain uses TRBV4-3 and TRBJ2-1; no clear D. The source of this sequence is a human donor with alopecia areata. Here the sequenced sample was CD8+ T cells sorted from blood, taken around week 53, from a patient treated with tofacitinib. Written as DNA, the CDR3 is TGCGCCAGCAGCCCAAATACCTACAATGAGCAGTTCTTC. Its translation is CASSPNTYNEQFF.